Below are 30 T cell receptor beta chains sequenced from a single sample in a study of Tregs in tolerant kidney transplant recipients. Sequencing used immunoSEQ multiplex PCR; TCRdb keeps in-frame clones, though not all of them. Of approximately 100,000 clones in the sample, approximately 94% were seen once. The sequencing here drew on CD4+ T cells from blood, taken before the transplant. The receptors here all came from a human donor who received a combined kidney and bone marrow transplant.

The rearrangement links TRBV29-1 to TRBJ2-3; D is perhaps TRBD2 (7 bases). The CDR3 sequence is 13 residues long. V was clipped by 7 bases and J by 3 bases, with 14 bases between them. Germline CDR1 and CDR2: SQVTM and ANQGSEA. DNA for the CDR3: TGCAGCGGCGGGGGCCATGGGACAGATACGCAGTATTTT. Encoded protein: CSGGGHGTDTQYF.

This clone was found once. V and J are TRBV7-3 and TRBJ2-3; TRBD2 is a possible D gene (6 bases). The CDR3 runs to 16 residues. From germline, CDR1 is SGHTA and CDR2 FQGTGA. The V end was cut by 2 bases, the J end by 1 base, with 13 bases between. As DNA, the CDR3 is TGTGCCAGCAGCTTAGGGTGGGAGCGGGGCACAGATACGCAGTATTTT. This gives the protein CASSLGWERGTDTQYF.

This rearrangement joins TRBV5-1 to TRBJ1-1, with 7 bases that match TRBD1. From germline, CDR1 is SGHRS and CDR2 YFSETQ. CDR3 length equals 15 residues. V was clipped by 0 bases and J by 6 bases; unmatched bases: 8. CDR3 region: CASSLGDRESAEAFF. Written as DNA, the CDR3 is TGCGCCAGCAGCTTGGGTGACAGGGAATCAGCTGAAGCTTTCTTT. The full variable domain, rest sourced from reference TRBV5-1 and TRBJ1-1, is KAGVTQTPRYLIKTRGQQVTLSCSPISGHRSVSWYQQTPGQGLQFLFEYFSETQRNKGNFPGRFSGRQFSNSRSEMNVSTLELGDSALYLCASSLGDRESAEAFFGQGTRLTVV.

Here the CDR3 reads CASSPLRLSGELFF. The CDR3 coding sequence is TGCGCCAGCAGCCCCCTGCGATTGTCCGGGGAGCTGTTTTTT. The rearrangement uses TRBV4-1 and TRBJ2-2; D gene unclear. From germline, CDR1 is MGHRA and CDR2 YSYEKL. The CDR3 contains 14 residues. The germline V and J ends were trimmed by 4 bases and 6 bases, with 12 bases remaining between them.

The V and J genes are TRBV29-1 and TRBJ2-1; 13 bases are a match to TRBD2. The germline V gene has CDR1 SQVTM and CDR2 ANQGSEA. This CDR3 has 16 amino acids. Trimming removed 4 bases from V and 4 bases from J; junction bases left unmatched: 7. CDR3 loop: CSVAGLAGERYNEQFF. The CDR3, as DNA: TGCAGCGTTGCAGGACTAGCGGGGGAACGATACAATGAGCAGTTCTTC.

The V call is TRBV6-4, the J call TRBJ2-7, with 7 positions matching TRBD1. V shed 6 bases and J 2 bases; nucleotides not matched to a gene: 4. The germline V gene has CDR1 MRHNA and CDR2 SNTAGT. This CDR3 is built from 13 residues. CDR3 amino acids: CASRRQGPYEQYF. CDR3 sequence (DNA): TGTGCCAGCAGAAGACAGGGACCCTACGAGCAGTACTTC.

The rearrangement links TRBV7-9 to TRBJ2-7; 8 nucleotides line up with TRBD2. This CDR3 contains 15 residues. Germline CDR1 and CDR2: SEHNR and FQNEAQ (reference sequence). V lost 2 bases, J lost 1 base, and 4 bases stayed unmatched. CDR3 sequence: CASSLWLAGSYEQYF. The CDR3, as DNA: TGTGCCAGCAGCTTATGGTTAGCGGGGTCCTACGAGCAGTACTTC.

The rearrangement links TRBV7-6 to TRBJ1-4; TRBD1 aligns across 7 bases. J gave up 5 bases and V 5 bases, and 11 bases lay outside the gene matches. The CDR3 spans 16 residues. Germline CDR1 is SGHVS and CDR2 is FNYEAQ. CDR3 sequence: CASSQRLTGLNEKLFF. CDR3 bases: TGTGCCAGCAGCCAGCGCCTGACAGGGCTAAATGAAAAACTGTTTTTT.

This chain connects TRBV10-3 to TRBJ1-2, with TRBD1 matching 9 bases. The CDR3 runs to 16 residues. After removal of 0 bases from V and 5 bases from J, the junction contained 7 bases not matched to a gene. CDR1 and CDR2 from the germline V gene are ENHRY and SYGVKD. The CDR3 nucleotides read TGTGCCATCAGTGAGTCACGGGACAGGGACTTTTATGGCTACACCTTC. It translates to CAISESRDRDFYGYTF.

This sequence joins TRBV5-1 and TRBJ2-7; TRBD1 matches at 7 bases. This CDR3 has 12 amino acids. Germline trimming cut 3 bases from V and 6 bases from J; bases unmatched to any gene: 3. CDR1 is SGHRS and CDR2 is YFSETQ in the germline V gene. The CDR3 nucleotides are TGCGCCAGCAGCTCCGACAGGGTCGAGCAGTACTTC. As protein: CASSSDRVEQYF.

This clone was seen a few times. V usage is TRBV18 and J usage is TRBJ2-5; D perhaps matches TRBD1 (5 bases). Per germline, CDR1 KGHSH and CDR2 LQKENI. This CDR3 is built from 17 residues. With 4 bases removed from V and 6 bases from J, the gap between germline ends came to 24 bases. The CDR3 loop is CASSLTIAGNQGQTQYF. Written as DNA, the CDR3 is TGTGCCAGCTCACTCACCATAGCAGGGAATCAAGGGCAGACCCAGTACTTC.

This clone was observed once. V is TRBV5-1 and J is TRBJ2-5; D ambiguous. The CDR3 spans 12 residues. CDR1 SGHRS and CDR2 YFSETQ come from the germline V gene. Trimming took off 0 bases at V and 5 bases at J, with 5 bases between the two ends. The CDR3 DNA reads TGCGCCAGCAGCTTGGTCAGGGAGACCCAGTACTTC. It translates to CASSLVRETQYF.

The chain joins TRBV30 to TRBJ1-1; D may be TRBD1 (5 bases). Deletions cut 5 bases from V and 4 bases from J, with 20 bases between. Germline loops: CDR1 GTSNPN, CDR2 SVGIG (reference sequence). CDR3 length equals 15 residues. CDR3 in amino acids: CAWSRGGLGGTEAFF. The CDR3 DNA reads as TGTGCCTGGTCCCGGGGGGGACTTGGGGGCACTGAAGCTTTCTTT.

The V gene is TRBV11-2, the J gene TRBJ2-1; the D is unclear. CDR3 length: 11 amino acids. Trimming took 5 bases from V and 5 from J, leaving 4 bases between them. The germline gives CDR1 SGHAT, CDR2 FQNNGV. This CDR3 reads CASSHNNEQFF. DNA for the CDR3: TGTGCCAGCAGCCACAACAATGAGCAGTTCTTC.

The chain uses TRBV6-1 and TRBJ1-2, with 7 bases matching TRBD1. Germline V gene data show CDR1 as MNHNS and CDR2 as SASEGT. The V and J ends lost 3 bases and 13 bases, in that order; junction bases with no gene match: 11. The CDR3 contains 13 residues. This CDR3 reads CASSDRDRGGGTF. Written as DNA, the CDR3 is TGTGCCAGCAGTGACCGGGACAGAGGAGGTGGCACCTTC.

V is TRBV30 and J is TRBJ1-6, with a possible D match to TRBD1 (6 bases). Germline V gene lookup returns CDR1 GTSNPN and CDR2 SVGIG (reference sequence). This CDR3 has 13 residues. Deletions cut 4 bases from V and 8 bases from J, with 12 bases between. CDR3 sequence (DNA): TGTGCCTGGAACCCCCGGACAGATTCACCCCTCCACTTT. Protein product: CAWNPRTDSPLHF.

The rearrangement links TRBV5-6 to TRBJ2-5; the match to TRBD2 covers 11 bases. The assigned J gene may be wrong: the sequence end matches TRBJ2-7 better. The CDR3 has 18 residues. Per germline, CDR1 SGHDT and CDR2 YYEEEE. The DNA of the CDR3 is TGTGCCAGCAGCTTGGTCACTAGCGGGAGAAATTGGGGTTACGAGCAGTACTTC. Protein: CASSLVTSGRNWGYEQYF.

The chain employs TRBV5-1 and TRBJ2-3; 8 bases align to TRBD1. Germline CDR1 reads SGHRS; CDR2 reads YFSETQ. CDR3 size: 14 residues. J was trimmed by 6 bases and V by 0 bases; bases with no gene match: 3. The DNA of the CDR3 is TGCGCCAGCAGCTTGGACAGGGGGACGGATACGCAGTATTTT. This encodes CASSLDRGTDTQYF.

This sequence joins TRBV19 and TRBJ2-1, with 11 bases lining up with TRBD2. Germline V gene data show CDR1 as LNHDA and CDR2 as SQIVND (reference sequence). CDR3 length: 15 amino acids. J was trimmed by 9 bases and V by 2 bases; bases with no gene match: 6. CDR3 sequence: CASSITGLAGGEQFF. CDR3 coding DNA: TGTGCCAGTAGTATAACAGGACTAGCGGGTGGTGAGCAGTTCTTC.

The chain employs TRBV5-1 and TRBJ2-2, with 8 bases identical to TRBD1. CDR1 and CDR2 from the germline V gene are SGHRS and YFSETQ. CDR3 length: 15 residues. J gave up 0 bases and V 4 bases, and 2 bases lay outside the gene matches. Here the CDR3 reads CASSEGQANTGELFF. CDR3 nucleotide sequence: TGCGCCAGCAGCGAGGGACAGGCGAACACCGGGGAGCTGTTTTTT.

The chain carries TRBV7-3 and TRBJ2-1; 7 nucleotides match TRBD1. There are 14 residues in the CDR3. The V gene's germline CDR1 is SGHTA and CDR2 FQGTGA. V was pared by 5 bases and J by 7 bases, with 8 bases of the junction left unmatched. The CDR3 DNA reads TGTGCCAGCAGCCGCGCAGGGGGTGTTAATGAGCAGTTCTTC. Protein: CASSRAGGVNEQFF.

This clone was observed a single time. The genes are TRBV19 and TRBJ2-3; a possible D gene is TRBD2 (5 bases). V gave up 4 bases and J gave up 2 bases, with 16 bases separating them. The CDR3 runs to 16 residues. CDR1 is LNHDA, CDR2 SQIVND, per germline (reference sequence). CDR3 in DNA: TGTGCCAGTAGTACCCCCTCGGGGTCACCCACAGATACGCAGTATTTT. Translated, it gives CASSTPSGSPTDTQYF.

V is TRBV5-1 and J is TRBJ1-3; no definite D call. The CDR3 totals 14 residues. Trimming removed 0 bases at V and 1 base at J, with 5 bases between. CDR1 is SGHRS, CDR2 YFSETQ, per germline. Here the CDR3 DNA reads TGCGCCAGCAGCTTGGCCGTATCTGGAAACACCATATATTTT. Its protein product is CASSLAVSGNTIYF.

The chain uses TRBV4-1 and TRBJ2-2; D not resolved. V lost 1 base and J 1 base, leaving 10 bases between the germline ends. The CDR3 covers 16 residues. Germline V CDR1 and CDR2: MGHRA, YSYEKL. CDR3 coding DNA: TGCGCCAGCAGCCAAGTGGGCCGGAAGAACACCGGGGAGCTGTTTTTT. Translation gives CASSQVGRKNTGELFF.

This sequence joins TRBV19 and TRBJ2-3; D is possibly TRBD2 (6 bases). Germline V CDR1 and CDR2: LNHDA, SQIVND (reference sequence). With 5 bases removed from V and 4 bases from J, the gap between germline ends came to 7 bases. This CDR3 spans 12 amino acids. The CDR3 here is CASSSGADTQYF. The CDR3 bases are TGTGCCAGTAGTTCGGGGGCAGATACGCAGTATTTT.

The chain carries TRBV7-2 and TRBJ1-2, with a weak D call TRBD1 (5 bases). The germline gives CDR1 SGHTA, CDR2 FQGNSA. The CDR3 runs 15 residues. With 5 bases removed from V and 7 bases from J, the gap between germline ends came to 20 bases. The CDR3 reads CASSPDGGRDSGYTF. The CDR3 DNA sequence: TGTGCCAGCAGCCCCGATGGGGGGAGGGACTCTGGCTACACCTTC. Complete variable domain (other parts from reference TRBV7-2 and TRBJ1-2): GAGVSQSPSNKVTEKGKDVELRCDPISGHTALYWYRQSLGQGLEFLIYFQGNSAPDKSGLPSDRFSAERTGGSVSTLTIQRTQQEDSAVYLCASSPDGGRDSGYTFGSGTRLTVV.

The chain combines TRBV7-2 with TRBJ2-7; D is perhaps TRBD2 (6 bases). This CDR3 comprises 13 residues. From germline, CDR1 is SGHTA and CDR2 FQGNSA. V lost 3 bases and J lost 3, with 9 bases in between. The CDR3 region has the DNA TGTGCCAGCAGCTTTGCGGGGCACTACGAGCAGTACTTC. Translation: CASSFAGHYEQYF.

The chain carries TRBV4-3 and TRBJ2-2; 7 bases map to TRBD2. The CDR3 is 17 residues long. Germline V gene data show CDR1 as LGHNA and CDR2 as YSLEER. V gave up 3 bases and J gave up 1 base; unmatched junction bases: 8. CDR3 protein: CASSQGAQRGNTGELFF. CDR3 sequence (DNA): TGCGCCAGCAGCCAGGGTGCCCAGCGGGGGAACACCGGGGAGCTGTTTTTT.

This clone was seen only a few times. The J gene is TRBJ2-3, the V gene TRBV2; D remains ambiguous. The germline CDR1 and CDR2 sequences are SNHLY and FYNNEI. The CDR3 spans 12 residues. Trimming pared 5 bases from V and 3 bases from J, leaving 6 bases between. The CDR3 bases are TGTGCCAGCAGTTTACAAACAGATACGCAGTATTTT. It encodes CASSLQTDTQYF.

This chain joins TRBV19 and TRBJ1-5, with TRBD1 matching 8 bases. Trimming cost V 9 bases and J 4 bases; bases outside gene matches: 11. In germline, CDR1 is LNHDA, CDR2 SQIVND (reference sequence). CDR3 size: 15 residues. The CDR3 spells CASHERQGINQPQHF. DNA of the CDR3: TGTGCCAGCCACGAGAGACAGGGGATAAATCAGCCCCAGCATTTT.